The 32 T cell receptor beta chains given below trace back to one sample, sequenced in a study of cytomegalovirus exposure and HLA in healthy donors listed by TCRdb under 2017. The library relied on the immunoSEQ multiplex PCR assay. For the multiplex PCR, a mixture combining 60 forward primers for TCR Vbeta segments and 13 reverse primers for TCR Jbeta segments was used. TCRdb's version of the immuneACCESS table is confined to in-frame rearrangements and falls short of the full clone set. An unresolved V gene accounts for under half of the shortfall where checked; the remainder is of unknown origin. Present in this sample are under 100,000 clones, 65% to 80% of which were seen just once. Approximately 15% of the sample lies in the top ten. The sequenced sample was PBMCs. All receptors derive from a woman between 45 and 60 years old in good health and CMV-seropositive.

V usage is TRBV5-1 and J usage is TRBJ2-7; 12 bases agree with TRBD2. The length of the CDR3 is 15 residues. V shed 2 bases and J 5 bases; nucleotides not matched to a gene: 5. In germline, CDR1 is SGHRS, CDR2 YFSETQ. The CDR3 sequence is CASSFLAGGGNEQYF. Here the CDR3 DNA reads TGCGCCAGCAGCTTTCTAGCGGGAGGGGGGAACGAGCAGTACTTC.

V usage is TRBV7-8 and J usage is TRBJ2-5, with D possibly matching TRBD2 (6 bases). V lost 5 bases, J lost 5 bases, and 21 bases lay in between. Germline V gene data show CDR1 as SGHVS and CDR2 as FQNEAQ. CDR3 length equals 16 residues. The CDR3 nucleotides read TGTGCCAGCAGCCCTAGCGAGGGGCGGGTACGGGAGACCCAGTACTTC. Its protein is CASSPSEGRVRETQYF.

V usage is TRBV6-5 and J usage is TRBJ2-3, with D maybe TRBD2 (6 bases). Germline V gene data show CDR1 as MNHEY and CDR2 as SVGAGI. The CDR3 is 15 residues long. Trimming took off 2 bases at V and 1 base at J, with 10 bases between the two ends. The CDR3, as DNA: TGTGCCAGCAGTTACCGCGCTAGCGGCACAGATACGCAGTATTTT. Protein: CASSYRASGTDTQYF.

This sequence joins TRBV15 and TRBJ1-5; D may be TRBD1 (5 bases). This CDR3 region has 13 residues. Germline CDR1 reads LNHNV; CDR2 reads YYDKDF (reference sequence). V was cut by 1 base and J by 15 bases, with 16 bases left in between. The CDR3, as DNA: TGTGCCACCAGCAGAGGTCAGGGCGAACGACCGCATTTT. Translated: CATSRGQGERPHF.

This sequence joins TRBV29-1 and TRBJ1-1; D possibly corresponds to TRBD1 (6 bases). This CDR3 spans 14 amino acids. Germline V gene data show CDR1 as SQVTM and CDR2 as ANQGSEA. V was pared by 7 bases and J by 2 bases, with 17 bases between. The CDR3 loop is CSGGAQGSNTEAFF. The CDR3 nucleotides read TGCAGCGGCGGCGCGCAGGGGTCCAACACTGAAGCTTTCTTT.

The CDR3 sequence is CASSLGTSGSPGELFF. DNA for the CDR3: TGTGCCAGCAGCTTAGGGACTAGCGGGAGCCCCGGGGAGCTGTTTTTT. This chain connects TRBV7-2 to TRBJ2-2; 13 positions agree with TRBD2. V lost 1 base, J lost 6 bases, and 2 bases stayed unmatched. The CDR3 has 16 amino acids. Germline-derived CDR1 and CDR2 are SGHTA and FQGNSA.

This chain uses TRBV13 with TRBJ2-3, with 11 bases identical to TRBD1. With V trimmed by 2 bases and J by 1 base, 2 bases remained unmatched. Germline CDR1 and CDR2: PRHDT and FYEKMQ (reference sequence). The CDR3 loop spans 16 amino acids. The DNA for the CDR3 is TGTGCCAGCAGCTTAAAGGACAGGGGGCGCACAGATACGCAGTATTTT. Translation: CASSLKDRGRTDTQYF.

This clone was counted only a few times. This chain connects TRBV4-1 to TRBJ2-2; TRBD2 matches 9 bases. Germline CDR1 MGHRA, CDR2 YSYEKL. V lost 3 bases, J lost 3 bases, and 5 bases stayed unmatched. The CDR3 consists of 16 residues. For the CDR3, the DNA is TGCGCCAGCAGCCACCCTAAGCGGGAGGACACCGGGGAGCTGTTTTTT. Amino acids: CASSHPKREDTGELFF.

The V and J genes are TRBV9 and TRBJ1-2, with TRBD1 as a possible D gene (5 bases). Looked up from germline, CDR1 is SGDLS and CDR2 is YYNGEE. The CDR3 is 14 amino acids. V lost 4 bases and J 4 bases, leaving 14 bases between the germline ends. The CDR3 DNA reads TGTGCCAGCAGCCCGGGGACTGGCCTCTATGGCTACACCTTC. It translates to CASSPGTGLYGYTF.

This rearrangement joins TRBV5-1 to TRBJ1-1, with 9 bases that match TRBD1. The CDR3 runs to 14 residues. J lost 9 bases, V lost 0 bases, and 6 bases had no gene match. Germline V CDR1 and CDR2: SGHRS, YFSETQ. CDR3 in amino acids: CASSLGQGVTQAFF. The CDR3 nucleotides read TGCGCCAGCAGCTTGGGACAGGGGGTAACTCAAGCTTTCTTT.

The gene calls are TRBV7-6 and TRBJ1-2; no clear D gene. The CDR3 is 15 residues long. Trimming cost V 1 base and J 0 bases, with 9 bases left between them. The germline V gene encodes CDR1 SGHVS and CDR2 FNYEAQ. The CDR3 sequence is CASSLVARSNYGYTF. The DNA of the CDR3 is TGTGCCAGCAGCTTAGTGGCCCGATCTAACTATGGCTACACCTTC.

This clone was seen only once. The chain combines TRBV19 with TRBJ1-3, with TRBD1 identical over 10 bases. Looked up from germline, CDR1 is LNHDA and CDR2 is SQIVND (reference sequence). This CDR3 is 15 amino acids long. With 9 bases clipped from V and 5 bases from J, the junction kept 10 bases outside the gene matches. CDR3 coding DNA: TGTGCCAGCACTCCGACAGGGGGCGCGAGAAACACCATATATTTT. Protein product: CASTPTGGARNTIYF.

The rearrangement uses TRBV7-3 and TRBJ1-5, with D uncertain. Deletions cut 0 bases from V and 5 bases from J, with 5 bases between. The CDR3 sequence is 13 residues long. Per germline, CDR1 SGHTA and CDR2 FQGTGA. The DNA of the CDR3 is TGTGCCAGCAGCTTAACGCCAGATCAGCCCCAGCATTTT. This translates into CASSLTPDQPQHF.

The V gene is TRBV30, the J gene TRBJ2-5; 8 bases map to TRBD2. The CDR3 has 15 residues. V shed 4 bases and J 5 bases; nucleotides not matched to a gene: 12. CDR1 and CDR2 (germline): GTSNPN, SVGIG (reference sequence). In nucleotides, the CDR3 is TGTGCCTGGACTTTATCAGCGGGAGAATGGGAGACCCAGTACTTC. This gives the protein CAWTLSAGEWETQYF. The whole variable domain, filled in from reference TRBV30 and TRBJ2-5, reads SQTIHQWPATLVQPVGSPLSLECTVEGTSNPNLYWYRQAAGRGLQLLFYSVGIGQISSEVPQNLSASRPQDRQFILSSKKLLLSDSGFYLCAWTLSAGEWETQYFGPGTRLLVL.

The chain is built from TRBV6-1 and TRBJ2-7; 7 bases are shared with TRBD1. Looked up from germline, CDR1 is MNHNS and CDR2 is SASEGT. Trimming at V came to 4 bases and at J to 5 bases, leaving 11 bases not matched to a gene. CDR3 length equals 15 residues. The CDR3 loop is CASSVSRGGIDEQYF. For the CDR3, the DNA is TGTGCCAGCAGTGTCTCCCGAGGGGGCATCGACGAGCAGTACTTC.

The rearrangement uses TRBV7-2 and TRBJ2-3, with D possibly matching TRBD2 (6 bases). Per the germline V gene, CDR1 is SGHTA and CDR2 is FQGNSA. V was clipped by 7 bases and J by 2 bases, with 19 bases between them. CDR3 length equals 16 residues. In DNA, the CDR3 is TGTGCCAGCACCTCCCTGCCGGGACTCTACACAGATACGCAGTATTTT. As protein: CASTSLPGLYTDTQYF.

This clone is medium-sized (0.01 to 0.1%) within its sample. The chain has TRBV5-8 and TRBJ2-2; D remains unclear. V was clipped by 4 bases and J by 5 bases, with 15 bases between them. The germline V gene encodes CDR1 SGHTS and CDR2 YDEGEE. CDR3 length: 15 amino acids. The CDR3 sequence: CASSATQFGTGELFF. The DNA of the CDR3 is TGTGCCAGCAGCGCAACTCAATTCGGTACCGGGGAGCTGTTTTTT.

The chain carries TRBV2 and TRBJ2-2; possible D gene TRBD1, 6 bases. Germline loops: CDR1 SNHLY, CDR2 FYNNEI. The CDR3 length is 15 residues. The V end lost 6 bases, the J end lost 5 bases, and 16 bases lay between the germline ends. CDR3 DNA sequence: TGTGCCAGCAGCGCCCAGGGGCGCCCGACCGGGGAGCTGTTTTTT. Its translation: CASSAQGRPTGELFF. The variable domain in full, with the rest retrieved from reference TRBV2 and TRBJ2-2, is EPEVTQTPSHQVTQMGQEVILRCVPISNHLYFYWYRQILGQKVEFLVSFYNNEISEKSEIFDDQFSVERPDGSNFTLKIRSTKLEDSAMYFCASSAQGRPTGELFFGEGSRLTVL.

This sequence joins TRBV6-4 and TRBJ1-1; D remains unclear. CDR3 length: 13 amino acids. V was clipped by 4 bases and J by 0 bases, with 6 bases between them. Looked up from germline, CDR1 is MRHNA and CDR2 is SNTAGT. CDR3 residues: CASSAQVNTEAFF. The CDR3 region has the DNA TGTGCCAGCAGTGCTCAGGTGAACACTGAAGCTTTCTTT.

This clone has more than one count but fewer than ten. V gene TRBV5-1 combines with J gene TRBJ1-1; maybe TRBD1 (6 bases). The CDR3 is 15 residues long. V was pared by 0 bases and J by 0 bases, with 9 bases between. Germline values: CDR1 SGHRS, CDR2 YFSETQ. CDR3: CASSLEGTLNTEAFF. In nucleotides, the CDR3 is TGCGCCAGCAGCTTGGAAGGGACATTGAACACTGAAGCTTTCTTT.

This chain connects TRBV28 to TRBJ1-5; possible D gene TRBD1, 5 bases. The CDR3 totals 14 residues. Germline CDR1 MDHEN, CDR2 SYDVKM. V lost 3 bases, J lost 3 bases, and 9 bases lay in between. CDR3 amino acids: CASSLAGINQPQHF. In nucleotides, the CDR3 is TGTGCCAGCAGTTTGGCAGGGATCAATCAGCCCCAGCATTTT.

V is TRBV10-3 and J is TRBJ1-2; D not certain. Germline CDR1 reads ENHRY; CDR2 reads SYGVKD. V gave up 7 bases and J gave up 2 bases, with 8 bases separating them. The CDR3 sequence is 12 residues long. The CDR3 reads CAITGLNYGYTF. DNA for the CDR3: TGTGCCATCACCGGACTCAACTATGGCTACACCTTC.

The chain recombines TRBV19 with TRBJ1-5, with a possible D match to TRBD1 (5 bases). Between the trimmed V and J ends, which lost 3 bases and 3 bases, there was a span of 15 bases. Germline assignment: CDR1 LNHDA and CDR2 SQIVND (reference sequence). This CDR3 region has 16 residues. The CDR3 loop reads CASSILRRAFNQPQHF. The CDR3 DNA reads TGTGCCAGTAGTATTCTTCGCAGGGCGTTCAATCAGCCCCAGCATTTT.

The CDR3 bases are TGTGCCAGCAGCCAAGTGGGGGTTACTAGCGGGATTTCCTACGAGCAGTACTTC. Encoded protein: CASSQVGVTSGISYEQYF. This sequence joins TRBV4-2 and TRBJ2-7, with 10 bases identical to TRBD2. CDR3 length: 18 amino acids. Germline V lookup: CDR1 LGHNA, CDR2 YNFKEQ. Trimming at V came to 1 base and at J to 1 base, leaving 10 bases not matched to a gene.

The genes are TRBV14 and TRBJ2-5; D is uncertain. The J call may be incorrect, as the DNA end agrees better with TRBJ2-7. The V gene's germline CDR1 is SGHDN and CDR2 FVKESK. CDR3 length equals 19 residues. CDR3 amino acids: CASSQTPRRRPAADYEQYF. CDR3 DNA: TGTGCCAGCAGCCAAACCCCCCGCAGGCGACCCGCCGCGGACTACGAGCAGTACTTC.

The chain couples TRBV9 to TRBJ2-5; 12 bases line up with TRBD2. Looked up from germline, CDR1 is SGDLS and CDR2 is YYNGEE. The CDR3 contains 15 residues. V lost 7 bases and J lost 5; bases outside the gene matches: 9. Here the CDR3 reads CASQFSGTSGETQYF. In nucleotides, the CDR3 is TGTGCCAGCCAATTTTCCGGGACTAGCGGGGAGACCCAGTACTTC.

As DNA, the CDR3 is TGTGCCAGCAGCTTGTATGGCGGGGTGGGGAACACTGAAGCTTTCTTT. This sequence encodes CASSLYGGVGNTEAFF. The chain links TRBV5-6 to TRBJ1-1; D gene ambiguous. From germline, CDR1 is SGHDT and CDR2 YYEEEE. V lost 1 base and J lost 1, with 14 bases in between. The CDR3 length is 16 residues.

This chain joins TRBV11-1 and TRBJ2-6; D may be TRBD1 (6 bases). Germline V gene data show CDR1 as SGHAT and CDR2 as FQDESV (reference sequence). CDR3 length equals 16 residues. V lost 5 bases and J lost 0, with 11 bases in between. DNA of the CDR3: TGTGCCAGCAGCCCAGGGGCGCACTCTGGGGCCAACGTCCTGACTTTC. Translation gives CASSPGAHSGANVLTF. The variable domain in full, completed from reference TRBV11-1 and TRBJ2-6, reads EAEVAQSPRYKITEKSQAVAFWCDPISGHATLYWYRQILGQGPELLVQFQDESVVDDSQLPKDRFSAERLKGVDSTLKIQPAELGDSAMYLCASSPGAHSGANVLTFGAGSRLTVL.

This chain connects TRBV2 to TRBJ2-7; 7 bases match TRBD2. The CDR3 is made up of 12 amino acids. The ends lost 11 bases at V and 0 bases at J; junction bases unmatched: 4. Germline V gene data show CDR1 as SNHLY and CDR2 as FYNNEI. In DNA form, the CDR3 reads TGTGCCGGGGGGGGGTACTCCTACGAGCAGTACTTC. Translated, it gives CAGGGYSYEQYF.

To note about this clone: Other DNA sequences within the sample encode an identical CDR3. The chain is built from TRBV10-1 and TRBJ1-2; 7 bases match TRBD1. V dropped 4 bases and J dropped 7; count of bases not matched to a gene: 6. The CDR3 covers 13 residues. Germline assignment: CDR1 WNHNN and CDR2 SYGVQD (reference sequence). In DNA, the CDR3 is TGCGCCAGCAGTGCAACAGGGGCGGCTGGCTACACCTTC. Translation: CASSATGAAGYTF.

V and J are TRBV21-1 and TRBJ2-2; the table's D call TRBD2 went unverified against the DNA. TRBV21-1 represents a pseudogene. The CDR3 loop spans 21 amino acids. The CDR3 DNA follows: TGTGCCAGCAGCAAAAAAAAACTTCGGACTAGCGGGAGGGCTCACACCGGGGAGCTGTTTTTT. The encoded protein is CASSKKKLRTSGRAHTGELFF.

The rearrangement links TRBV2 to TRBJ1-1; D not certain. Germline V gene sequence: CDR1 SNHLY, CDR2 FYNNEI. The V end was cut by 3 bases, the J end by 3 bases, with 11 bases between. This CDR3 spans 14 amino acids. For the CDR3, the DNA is TGTGCCAGCAGTGACGGGTATGAGGACACTGAAGCTTTCTTT. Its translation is CASSDGYEDTEAFF.